The present TCR beta chain was sequenced within a study of T cells in tuberculosis. V gave up 6 bases and J gave up 1 base; unmatched junction bases: 9. Germline V CDR1 and CDR2: WNHNN, SYGVQD (reference sequence). This CDR3 region has 16 residues. Here immunoSEQ multiplex PCR was the method, and the copy in TCRdb shows in-frame clones only, minus some. Of around 10,000 clones in the sample, 94% are singletons; the top ten hold 10% to 15%. What was sequenced was PBMCs. The rearrangement joins TRBV10-1 to TRBJ2-7, with TRBD2 identical over 10 bases. The sequence came from an adult with tuberculosis. The CDR3 DNA sequence: TGCGCCAGCAGCCCGCGAGGGACTAGCGTTTCCTACGAGCAGTACTTC. As protein: CASSPRGTSVSYEQYF.